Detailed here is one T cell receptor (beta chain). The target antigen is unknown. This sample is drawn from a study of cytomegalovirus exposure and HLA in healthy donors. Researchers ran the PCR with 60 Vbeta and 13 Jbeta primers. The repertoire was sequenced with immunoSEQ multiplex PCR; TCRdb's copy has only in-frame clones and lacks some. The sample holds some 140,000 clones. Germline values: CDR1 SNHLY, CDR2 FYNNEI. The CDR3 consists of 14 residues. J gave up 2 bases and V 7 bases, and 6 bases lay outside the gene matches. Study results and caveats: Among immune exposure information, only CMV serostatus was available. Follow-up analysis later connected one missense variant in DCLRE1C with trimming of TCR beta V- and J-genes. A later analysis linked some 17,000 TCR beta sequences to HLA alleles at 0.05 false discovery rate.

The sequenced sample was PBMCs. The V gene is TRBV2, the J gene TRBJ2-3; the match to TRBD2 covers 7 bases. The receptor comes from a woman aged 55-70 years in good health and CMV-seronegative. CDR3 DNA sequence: TGTGCCAGCAATACGGGGGGATTCACAGATACGCAGTATTTT. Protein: CASNTGGFTDTQYF. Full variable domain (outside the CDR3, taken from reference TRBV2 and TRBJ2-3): EPEVTQTPSHQVTQMGQEVILRCVPISNHLYFYWYRQILGQKVEFLVSFYNNEISEKSEIFDDQFSVERPDGSNFTLKIRSTKLEDSAMYFCASNTGGFTDTQYFGPGTRLTVL.